This T cell receptor (beta chain) was identified during a study of T cells in Graves' hyperthyroidism and ophthalmopathy. Amplified regions were TCR beta CDR3 sequences from RNA transcripts. TCR CDR3 regions were first amplified by RT-PCR with HTBI primers. TCRdb re-derived calls from the multiplex PCR reads in MiXCR, one entry per CDR3 protein. Seen here are approximately 28,000 distinct CDR3 sequences, under 55% observed once, and the top ten hold approximately 10%. Germline V gene sequence: CDR1 SQVTM, CDR2 ANQGSEA. V was cut by 5 bases and J by 6 bases, with 13 bases left in between. The CDR3 runs 12 residues.

The sequence was collected from a woman in her thirties with Graves' hyperthyroidism. Specimen: blood. The chain carries TRBV29-1 and TRBJ1-1, with a weak D call TRBD1 (6 bases). The DNA of the CDR3 is TGCAGCGTTAAAGGAGGGGGGCCTGAAGCTTTCTTT. Encoded protein: CSVKGGGPEAFF.